The rows below give T cell receptor beta chains drawn from one sample of a study of T cells after yellow fever vaccination. TCRdb processed the 5' RACE reads anew with MiXCR; each CDR3 protein has one entry. The sample lists about 320,000 distinct CDR3 sequences, around 7% seen once, with 15% to 20% in the top ten. The sample consisted of PBMCs, taken 45 days after the first yellow fever vaccination. These receptors all come from a man between 18 and 29 years old who received the YFV17D yellow fever vaccine. The CDR3 runs from the conserved cysteine through the conserved F or W. Each record gives: clone size, J gene, V gene, D gene, CDR3 protein, CDR3 DNA. The D gene is left open where the match is weak. Not every row has a clone size; where given, it reads once, few, many or a size class.

. | TRBJ1-5 | TRBV28 | . | CASSFSLGGNQPQHF | TGTGCCAGCAGTTTCTCCTTAGGGGGGAATCAGCCCCAGCATTTT
many | TRBJ2-4 | TRBV3-1 | . | CASSLGTLAKNIQYF | TGTGCCAGCAGCCTCGGGACATTAGCCAAAAACATTCAGTACTTC
many | TRBJ1-1 | TRBV29-1 | . | CSVDRRMNTEAFF | TGCAGCGTTGACAGGCGGATGAACACTGAAGCTTTCTTT
. | TRBJ2-5 | TRBV6-2/TRBV6-3 | TRBD2 | CASSYLGLAGAPETQYF | TGTGCCAGCAGTTACTTAGGTCTAGCGGGGGCTCCAGAGACCCAGTACTTC
once | TRBJ2-3 | TRBV20-1 | TRBD1 | CSATRQGMDTQYF | TGCAGTGCTACGCGACAGGGGATGGATACGCAGTATTTT
. | TRBJ1-1 | TRBV3-1 | TRBD1 | CASSQAGQGAEAFF | TGTGCCAGCAGCCAAGCCGGACAGGGCGCTGAAGCTTTCTTT
many | TRBJ2-1 | TRBV5-1 | . | CASSLTSSSYNEQFF | TGCGCCAGCAGCCTGACTTCTAGCTCCTACAATGAGCAGTTCTTC
. | TRBJ1-5 | TRBV4-3 | . | CASSQLVGQPQHF | TGCGCCAGCAGCCAGCTGGTGGGGCAGCCCCAGCATTTT
few | TRBJ1-1 | TRBV7-2 | TRBD1 | CASSSTGGGVHTEAFF | TGTGCCAGCAGCAGCACAGGGGGGGGGGTCCACACTGAAGCTTTCTTT
many | TRBJ2-1 | TRBV15 | . | CATGDWSGNEQFF | TGTGCCACCGGGGATTGGAGTGGGAATGAGCAGTTCTTC
. | TRBJ2-1 | TRBV3-1 | TRBD2 | CASSHLAGEFNEQFF | TGTGCCAGCAGCCATCTAGCGGGCGAGTTCAATGAGCAGTTCTTC
. | TRBJ1-5 | TRBV28 | . | CASTPNDQPQHF | TGTGCCAGCACCCCTAACGATCAGCCCCAGCATTTT
. | TRBJ2-7 | TRBV6-6 | TRBD1 | CASGTPRDREYF | TGTGCCAGCGGAACACCCCGGGACAGAGAGTACTTC
. | TRBJ2-6 | TRBV7-6 | TRBD1 | CASSSRQGTPDSGANVLTF | TGTGCCAGCAGCTCAAGACAGGGGACTCCTGACTCTGGGGCCAACGTCCTGACTTTC
many | TRBJ1-1 | TRBV20-1 | . | CSASRLNTEAFF | TGCAGTGCTAGTCGGCTTAACACTGAAGCTTTCTTT
many | TRBJ1-1 | TRBV5-1 | TRBD1 | CASNLTPRGGTEAFF | TGCGCCAGCAACTTGACCCCCAGGGGGGGCACTGAAGCTTTCTTT
few | TRBJ2-1 | TRBV4-3 | . | CASSQEPYGNEQFF | TGCGCCAGCAGCCAAGAACCTTATGGGAATGAGCAGTTCTTC
. | TRBJ1-4 | TRBV3-1 | . | CASTPGTVLNEKLFF | TGTGCCAGCACCCCTGGGACGGTACTTAATGAAAAACTGTTTTTT
. | TRBJ2-7 | TRBV19 | . | CATSTGYLSYEQYF | TGTGCCACTTCGACAGGATACCTCTCCTACGAGCAGTACTTC
many | TRBJ2-7 | TRBV27 | . | CASSRGVREQYF | TGTGCCAGCAGTCGTGGGGTCCGCGAGCAGTACTTC
. | TRBJ2-5 | TRBV25-1 | . | CASSEFRSILPETQYF | TGTGCCAGCAGTGAATTTCGGTCTATCCTCCCAGAGACCCAGTACTTC
few | TRBJ2-2 | TRBV7-3 | TRBD1 | CASSPQTGAGELFF | TGTGCCAGCAGCCCGCAGACAGGGGCCGGGGAGCTGTTTTTT
few | TRBJ1-1 | TRBV5-1 | TRBD1 | CASAPYPGQGTEAFF | TGCGCCAGCGCCCCATACCCGGGACAGGGGACTGAAGCTTTCTTT
few | TRBJ2-1 | TRBV7-2 | TRBD2 | CASSPRTSSPRYNEQFF | TGTGCCAGCAGCCCCCGGACTAGTTCCCCCCGCTACAATGAGCAGTTCTTC
. | TRBJ2-6 | TRBV3-1 | TRBD1 | CASSPTGAHSGANVLTF | TGTGCCAGCAGCCCTACAGGGGCCCACTCTGGGGCCAACGTCCTGACTTTC
many | TRBJ1-1 | TRBV5-1 | . | CASSPLPGLDTEAFF | TGCGCCAGCAGCCCATTACCGGGGTTGGACACTGAAGCTTTCTTT
. | TRBJ2-1 | TRBV11-2 | . | CASSGRDWYSEQFF | TGTGCCAGCAGCGGCCGGGATTGGTATAGTGAGCAGTTCTTC
few | TRBJ2-3 | TRBV20-1 | . | CSARAGPLTDTQYF | TGCAGTGCCCGAGCGGGTCCACTCACAGATACGCAGTATTTT
few | TRBJ2-1 | TRBV27 | . | CASSLSGVFPNEQFF | TGTGCCAGCAGTTTATCGGGGGTGTTTCCCAATGAGCAGTTCTTC
. | TRBJ2-3 | TRBV20-1 | . | CSAQEPGTDTQYF | TGCAGTGCCCAAGAACCGGGAACAGATACGCAGTATTTT
few | TRBJ2-1 | TRBV20-1 | TRBD2 | CSALTSGGGYEQFF | TGCAGTGCTCTGACTAGCGGGGGGGGGTATGAGCAGTTCTTC
many | TRBJ1-5 | TRBV5-6 | . | CASSSSAGQPQHF | TGTGCCAGCAGCTCGTCGGCAGGTCAGCCCCAGCATTTT
. | TRBJ2-1 | TRBV5-1 | . | CASSLRTPIYNEQFF | TGCGCCAGCAGCTTGAGGACTCCCATCTACAATGAGCAGTTCTTC
many | TRBJ1-1 | TRBV11-2 | . | CASSLDLTEAFF | TGTGCCAGCAGCTTAGACCTTACTGAAGCTTTCTTT
. | TRBJ2-1 | TRBV5-1 | TRBD1 | CASSFNRDRGNNEQFF | TGCGCCAGCAGCTTCAACCGGGACAGGGGAAACAATGAGCAGTTCTTC
few | TRBJ2-2 | TRBV5-1 | . | CASSPLSRGVDTGELFF | TGCGCCAGCAGCCCTCTGTCGCGCGGAGTAGACACCGGGGAGCTGTTTTTT
many | TRBJ2-5 | TRBV11-1 | TRBD2 | CASSLSGGLQETQYF | TGTGCCAGCAGCTTAAGCGGGGGCTTACAAGAGACCCAGTACTTC
. | TRBJ1-1 | TRBV12-3/TRBV12-4 | . | CASTPDSVLAEAFF | TGTGCCAGCACCCCTGACAGCGTGTTAGCTGAAGCTTTCTTT
few | TRBJ1-5 | TRBV4-2 | . | CASSQGLYSNQPQHF | TGTGCCAGCAGCCAAGGACTTTATAGCAATCAGCCCCAGCATTTT
. | TRBJ1-1 | TRBV6-1 | . | CASTHLTDATEAFF | TGTGCCAGCACTCATTTGACTGATGCCACTGAAGCTTTCTTT
. | TRBJ1-5 | TRBV4-1 | . | CASSHAGLSNQPQHF | TGCGCCAGCAGCCATGCGGGACTGTCCAATCAGCCCCAGCATTTT
. | TRBJ2-3 | TRBV12-3/TRBV12-4 | . | CASSWVGEVTDTQYF | TGTGCCAGCAGTTGGGTGGGCGAGGTCACAGATACGCAGTATTTT
. | TRBJ2-2 | TRBV5-1 | TRBD1 | CASSLRGGQLNTGELFF | TGCGCCAGCAGCTTAAGAGGGGGCCAATTGAACACCGGGGAGCTGTTTTTT
few | TRBJ2-3 | TRBV29-1 | . | CSVQDIDTDTQYF | TGCAGCGTGCAGGACATAGACACAGATACGCAGTATTTT
. | TRBJ2-1 | TRBV19 | TRBD1 | CASSTSTGGYNEQFF | TGTGCCAGTAGTACATCGACAGGGGGCTACAATGAGCAGTTCTTC
. | TRBJ2-2 | TRBV7-2 | TRBD2 | CASSLRTSANTGELFF | TGTGCCAGCAGCTTAAGGACTAGCGCGAACACCGGGGAGCTGTTTTTT
few | TRBJ2-3 | TRBV7-9 | . | CASSPDGGGTDTQYF | TGTGCCAGCAGCCCGGATGGGGGTGGAACAGATACGCAGTATTTT
. | TRBJ2-2 | TRBV7-2 | TRBD1 | CASSSRSRTGTGELFF | TGTGCCAGCAGCTCGAGATCCAGGACAGGGACCGGGGAGCTGTTTTTT
many | TRBJ2-1 | TRBV7-2 | TRBD2 | CASSAGLAGANEQFF | TGTGCCAGCAGCGCAGGGCTAGCGGGAGCCAATGAGCAGTTCTTC
few | TRBJ1-3 | TRBV7-6 | . | CASSARLDRSGNTIYF | TGTGCCAGCAGCGCGAGATTGGACCGCTCTGGAAACACCATATATTTT
few | TRBJ2-1 | TRBV7-6 | TRBD2 | CASSQGLAGASYNEQFF | TGTGCCAGCAGCCAGGGACTAGCGGGGGCCTCCTACAATGAGCAGTTCTTC
few | TRBJ2-5 | TRBV5-1 | . | CASSSGFRGQETQYF | TGCGCCAGCAGCTCCGGGTTCCGGGGACAAGAGACCCAGTACTTC
. | TRBJ2-3 | TRBV5-1 | . | CASSLRARATSTDTQYF | TGCGCCAGCAGCTTACGCGCCAGGGCTACTAGCACAGATACGCAGTATTTT